These 29 T cell receptor beta chains were all obtained from the same sample, sequenced in a study of T cells in Graves' hyperthyroidism and ophthalmopathy. Researchers took RNA transcripts and amplified the TCR beta CDR3 regions from them. Initially, a first-round RT-PCR of the TCR CDR3 employed the HTBI primer set. TCRdb re-called the multiplex PCR reads through MiXCR, storing one row per CDR3 protein. The sample has roughly 420,000 distinct CDR3 sequences; about an eighth are singletons. Sequencing used blood. The origin of the receptors is a woman aged 18-29 years with Graves' hyperthyroidism.

This clonotype appeared a few times. The rearrangement uses TRBV5-5 and TRBJ1-2; D may be TRBD1 (6 bases). Trimming took 3 bases from V and 4 from J, leaving 13 bases between them. Germline CDR1 is SGHKS and CDR2 is YYEKEE (reference sequence). The CDR3 loop spans 14 amino acids. The CDR3 DNA is TGTGCCAGCAGCTACCGGGACACGACCTATGGCTACACCTTC. This encodes CASSYRDTTYGYTF.

This clonotype appeared once. A read error is likely, as this CDR3 ends without the conserved phenylalanine or tryptophan. The chain has TRBV28 and TRBJ2-7, with D possibly being TRBD1 (6 bases). Deletions cut 5 bases from V and 4 bases from J, with 15 bases between. CDR3 length: 14 amino acids. CDR1 is MDHEN, CDR2 SYDVKM, per germline. CDR3 DNA: TGTGCCAGCAGTCCCTCTGGGGGCGGTTACGAGCAGTACCTC. Protein sequence: CASSPSGGGYEQYL.

A few counts support this clonotype. An end of the junction does not agree with germline; a read error may underlie this. The V and J genes are TRBV27 and TRBJ2-5, with D possibly being TRBD1 (6 bases). Germline CDR1 MNHEY, CDR2 SMNVEV (reference sequence). The CDR3 covers 15 residues. In nucleotides, the CDR3 is TGTGCCAGCAGAGCACAGGGATGGGGCCAAGGGACCCAGTACTTC. Amino acid sequence: CASRAQGWGQGTQYF.

A remark on this clonotype: Just one base apart from a much larger clone, this may be a read error. Here the CDR3 reads CASRQGTRAFF. The CDR3 DNA follows: TGTGCCAGCAGACAGGGGACCAGGGCTTTCTTT. This sequence joins TRBV12-3 or TRBV12-4 and TRBJ1-1; TRBD1 matches at 7 bases. The V and J ends lost 6 bases and 11 bases, in that order; junction bases with no gene match: 6. There are 11 residues in the CDR3.

This clonotype was observed once. The chain joins TRBV5-6 to TRBJ1-1, with 7 bases aligning to TRBD1. Germline CDR1 SGHDT, CDR2 YYEEEE. J was trimmed by 10 bases and V by 0 bases; bases with no gene match: 15. This CDR3 region has 16 residues. In DNA, the CDR3 is TGTGCCAGCAGCTTGGGATCCCATTGGACAGGAAAGGGAGCTTTCTTT. This translates into CASSLGSHWTGKGAFF. The variable domain in full, with the rest retrieved from reference TRBV5-6 and TRBJ1-1, is DAGVTQSPTHLIKTRGQQVTLRCSPKSGHDTVSWYQQALGQGPQFIFQYYEEEERQRGNFPDRFSGHQFPNYSSELNVNALLLGDSALYLCASSLGSHWTGKGAFFGQGTRLTVV.

The sample holds many counts of this clonotype. V is TRBV6-1 and J is TRBJ2-2; perhaps D is TRBD1 or TRBD2 (5 bases each). Germline-derived CDR1 and CDR2 are MNHNS and SASEGT. Trimming took off 0 bases at V and 4 bases at J, with 15 bases between the two ends. This CDR3 is built from 17 residues. Here the CDR3 reads CASSEAILRGITGELFF. The DNA for the CDR3 is TGTGCCAGCAGTGAAGCGATCTTACGGGGCATCACCGGGGAGCTGTTTTTT.

This clonotype was observed a few times. The V and J genes are TRBV24-1 and TRBJ2-7, with D perhaps assigned TRBD1 or TRBD2 (5 bases each). V was cut by 4 bases and J by 0 bases, with 9 bases left in between. Germline-derived CDR1 and CDR2 are KGHDR and SFDVKD. CDR3 length: 14 amino acids. This CDR3 reads CATSEAGTSYEQYF. CDR3 in DNA: TGTGCCACCAGTGAGGCAGGGACCTCCTACGAGCAGTACTTC.

This clonotype turned up a few times. This chain uses TRBV12-3 or TRBV12-4 with TRBJ1-2; D remains unclear. V was trimmed by 4 bases and J by 3 bases, leaving 12 bases between them. The CDR3 length is 14 residues. CDR3 DNA sequence: TGTGCCAGCAGTTGGAGAGTAAATTACTATGGCTACACCTTC. Amino acid sequence: CASSWRVNYYGYTF.

This chain joins TRBV11-1 and TRBJ2-7; tentatively, D is TRBD2 (6 bases). Germline loops: CDR1 SGHAT, CDR2 FQDESV (reference sequence). The CDR3 is 14 amino acids. V lost 8 bases and J lost 0, with 14 bases in between. CDR3 nucleotide sequence: TGTGCCAGCGGCCGGGACGGGGGCTCCTACGAGCAGTACTTC. This sequence encodes CASGRDGGSYEQYF. The full variable domain, rest sourced from reference TRBV11-1 and TRBJ2-7, is EAEVAQSPRYKITEKSQAVAFWCDPISGHATLYWYRQILGQGPELLVQFQDESVVDDSQLPKDRFSAERLKGVDSTLKIQPAELGDSAMYLCASGRDGGSYEQYFGPGTRLTVT.

V and J are TRBV7-2 and TRBJ1-2, with TRBD1 as a possible D gene (5 bases). With 6 bases removed from V and 2 bases from J, the gap between germline ends came to 19 bases. CDR1 is SGHTA and CDR2 is FQGNSA in the germline V gene. The CDR3 covers 16 residues. As DNA, the CDR3 is TGTGCCAGCAGTCCGGGGGGTTTAGGCCTCAACTATGGCTACACCTTC. Translation: CASSPGGLGLNYGYTF. Looking up the rest from reference TRBV7-2 and TRBJ1-2 gives the full variable domain: GAGVSQSPSNKVTEKGKDVELRCDPISGHTALYWYRQSLGQGLEFLIYFQGNSAPDKSGLPSDRFSAERTGGSVSTLTIQRTQQEDSAVYLCASSPGGLGLNYGYTFGSGTRLTVV.

This clonotype has only a few counts. A read error may account for a junction end that differs from germline. The rearrangement links TRBV28 to TRBJ1-1; 9 bases match TRBD1. CDR3 length: 14 amino acids. CDR1 MDHEN and CDR2 SYDVKM come from the germline V gene. CDR3 protein: CARRLQGAIAEAFF. DNA for the CDR3: TGTGCCCGCAGGTTACAGGGGGCGATCGCTGAAGCTTTCTTT.

In its sample, this clonotype was seen many times. The V gene is TRBV3-1, the J gene TRBJ1-1; D unclear. Trimming removed 4 bases from V and 0 bases from J, with 12 bases in between. The CDR3 extends over 15 amino acids. In germline, CDR1 is LGHDT, CDR2 YNNKEL (reference sequence). For the CDR3, the DNA is TGTGCCAGCAGCCCCAATGGGGTACTGAACACTGAAGCTTTCTTT. Encoded protein: CASSPNGVLNTEAFF.

The table lists this clonotype with many counts. The CDR3 coding sequence is TGTGCCAGCAGTTACCGGGTAAACTATGGCTACACCTTC. This sequence encodes CASSYRVNYGYTF. This chain links TRBV6-5 with TRBJ1-2; D not resolved. This CDR3 region has 13 residues. CDR1 and CDR2 from the germline V gene are MNHEY and SVGAGI. The V and J ends lost 2 bases and 2 bases respectively, with 6 bases between them.

This CDR3 reads CASSLAGRAPYEQYF. The CDR3 DNA follows: TGTGCCAGCAGCTTAGCCGGCAGGGCCCCCTACGAGCAGTACTTC. This chain joins TRBV7-6 and TRBJ2-7, with a tentative D call TRBD1 (5 bases). The CDR3 sequence is 15 residues long. Germline assignment: CDR1 SGHVS and CDR2 FNYEAQ. V was pared by 0 bases and J by 2 bases, with 11 bases between.

This clonotype was seen at least ten times. The gene calls are TRBV28 and TRBJ1-5, with D maybe TRBD1 (5 bases). The germline V and J ends were trimmed by 5 bases and 6 bases, with 11 bases remaining between them. CDR3 length: 13 residues. CDR1 is MDHEN, CDR2 SYDVKM, per germline. CDR3 coding DNA: TGTGCCAGCAGTACGGGCGGGGGTCAGCCCCAGCATTTT. Translated: CASSTGGGQPQHF.

This clonotype has at least ten counts. The rearrangement links TRBV20-1 to TRBJ2-1, with 8 bases identical to TRBD2. Germline assignment: CDR1 DFQATT and CDR2 SNEGSKA (reference sequence). Trimming took 6 bases from V and 2 from J; bases not matched to a gene: 9. There are 15 residues in the CDR3. The CDR3 loop reads CSAGGPGLAYNEQFF. The CDR3 DNA is TGCAGTGCCGGGGGCCCGGGACTAGCCTACAATGAGCAGTTCTTC.

On this clonotype itself: This sequence may be a read error, since a much larger clone differs from it by one base. The chain links TRBV6-2 or TRBV6-3 to TRBJ2-1; 11 nucleotides line up with TRBD1. Germline V CDR1 and CDR2: MNHEY, SVGEGT. There are 14 residues in the CDR3. CDR3: CASSRDRGGNEQIF. CDR3 bases: TGTGCCAGCAGTCGGGACAGGGGGGGCAATGAGCAGATCTTC.

Only a few counts were recorded for this clonotype. The chain has TRBV20-1 and TRBJ2-7, with D possibly being TRBD1 (7 bases). Germline CDR1 is DFQATT and CDR2 is SNEGSKA (reference sequence). The germline V and J ends were trimmed by 3 bases and 3 bases, with 15 bases remaining between them. This CDR3 has 14 residues. The CDR3 DNA follows: TGCAGTGCTAGCCCGCAGGGGGGTGGCTACGAGCAGTACTTC. Translated, it gives CSASPQGGGYEQYF.

The table lists this clonotype with many counts. This chain links TRBV13 with TRBJ2-3, with D possibly being TRBD2 (5 bases). Germline values: CDR1 PRHDT, CDR2 FYEKMQ (reference sequence). There are 17 residues in the CDR3. Trimming stripped 4 bases from V and 0 bases from J, with 17 bases between. The CDR3 nucleotides read TGTGCCAGCAGCTCCCGGACCGACTACACTAGCACAGATACGCAGTATTTT. Protein sequence: CASSSRTDYTSTDTQYF.

This clonotype was observed at least ten times. The chain has TRBV11-2 and TRBJ2-3, with 9 bases that match TRBD2. V shed 5 bases, J shed 4 bases, and the junction held 10 bases outside the gene matches. The CDR3 is 16 residues long. In germline, CDR1 is SGHAT, CDR2 FQNNGV. The CDR3 DNA sequence: TGTGCCAGCAGCCCTGGGGTAGCGGGAGAACCAGATACGCAGTATTTT. Encoded protein: CASSPGVAGEPDTQYF.

This clonotype occurred many times. V usage is TRBV20-1 and J usage is TRBJ2-3, with a tentative D call TRBD2 (6 bases). This CDR3 spans 15 amino acids. Between the trimmed V and J ends, which lost 5 bases and 6 bases, there was a span of 21 bases. The germline V gene has CDR1 DFQATT and CDR2 SNEGSKA (reference sequence). CDR3 coding DNA: TGCAGTGCTTCAAGAGGGACTCTTCAGGGCGATACGCAGTATTTT. This translates into CSASRGTLQGDTQYF.

The chain employs TRBV30 and TRBJ2-2, with D perhaps TRBD1 (5 bases). There are 14 residues in the CDR3. Germline V gene lookup returns CDR1 GTSNPN and CDR2 SVGIG (reference sequence). The V end lost 0 bases, the J end lost 4 bases, and 9 bases lay between the germline ends. CDR3 region: CAWSVVTVTGELFF. The CDR3 coding sequence is TGTGCCTGGAGTGTAGTGACAGTCACCGGGGAGCTGTTTTTT.

Only a few counts were recorded for this clonotype. The rearrangement joins TRBV29-1 to TRBJ2-7, with 7 nucleotides matching TRBD1. The CDR3 runs 13 residues. CDR1 and CDR2 (germline): SQVTM, ANQGSEA. Trimming took 5 bases from V and 0 from J; bases not matched to a gene: 4. CDR3 protein: CSVWTGNSYEQYF. The CDR3 DNA is TGCAGCGTTTGGACAGGTAACTCCTACGAGCAGTACTTC.

In this sample, this clonotype turned up a few times. The V gene is TRBV20-1, the J gene TRBJ1-1; D call uncertain. The CDR3 length is 14 residues. Per the germline V gene, CDR1 is DFQATT and CDR2 is SNEGSKA (reference sequence). Trimming shortened V by 2 bases and J by 3 bases, and 13 bases separated the two germline ends. CDR3 coding DNA: TGCAGTGCTAGACCGGGAAGAGGCCACACTGAAGCTTTCTTT. The encoded protein is CSARPGRGHTEAFF.

This clonotype showed up many times. The genes are TRBV6-1 and TRBJ2-5, with 9 bases fitting TRBD1. The CDR3 spans 13 residues. In germline, CDR1 is MNHNS, CDR2 SASEGT. V gave up 6 bases and J gave up 4 bases; unmatched junction bases: 3. CDR3 DNA: TGTGCCAGCAGGGCACAGGGGGCAGAGACCCAGTACTTC. Its protein is CASRAQGAETQYF.

This rearrangement joins TRBV27 to TRBJ2-3, with TRBD1 identical over 8 bases. The CDR3 contains 15 residues. The V gene's germline CDR1 is MNHEY and CDR2 SMNVEV (reference sequence). After removal of 5 bases from V and 11 bases from J, the junction contained 15 bases not matched to a gene. For the CDR3, the DNA is TGTGCCAGCAGTCAAATGGCAGGGGGCTCGTCTAGGCAGTATTTT. This gives the protein CASSQMAGGSSRQYF.

On this clonotype itself: Its ends do not fully match the called genes, so a read error is possible. V usage is TRBV10-3 and J usage is TRBJ1-3; D is possibly TRBD1 (5 bases). The germline V gene encodes CDR1 ENHRY and CDR2 SYGVKD. There are 13 residues in the CDR3. The CDR3 nucleotides are TGTGCCAGCAGTCCGGGGCTGGGAAACACCATATATTTT. Translating it yields CASSPGLGNTIYF.

There are many counts of this clonotype. The chain couples TRBV12-3 or TRBV12-4 to TRBJ1-6; 7 bases fit TRBD1. CDR3 length equals 14 residues. The V segment lost 5 bases and the J segment 9 bases; nucleotides outside the gene matches: 7. Here the CDR3 reads CASSPDRMGSPLHF. The CDR3 coding sequence is TGTGCCAGCAGTCCGGACAGGATGGGTTCACCCCTCCACTTT.

This clonotype was seen a handful of times. The chain carries TRBV29-1 and TRBJ2-5; TRBD1 agrees at 10 bases. V lost 7 bases to trimming and J lost 5 bases; unmatched junction nucleotides: 7. Germline V gives CDR1 SQVTM, CDR2 ANQGSEA. This CDR3 comprises 13 residues. The CDR3 nucleotides read TGCAGCGCCGACAGGGGGCTAGGGGAGACCCAGTACTTC. Translation: CSADRGLGETQYF.